Below, 22 T cell receptor beta chains from the same sample are listed, as sequenced in a study of Graves' ophthalmopathy and Graves' hyperthyroidism. RNA served as the template for amplifying TCR beta CDR3 regions. RT-PCR with HTBI primers came first, then second-round multiplex PCR. One entry per CDR3 protein results from TCRdb running MiXCR on the multiplex PCR reads. The table lists fewer than 400,000 distinct CDR3 sequences, about 17% of them singletons. Material: peripheral blood. The receptor set was obtained from a woman aged 18-35 years with Graves' ophthalmopathy.

This clonotype came up many times. The chain recombines TRBV20-1 with TRBJ2-7; 11 bases map to TRBD1. The germline V gene encodes CDR1 DFQATT and CDR2 SNEGSKA (reference sequence). Germline trimming cut 5 bases from V and 5 bases from J; bases unmatched to any gene: 14. The CDR3 spans 16 residues. In nucleotides, the CDR3 is TGCAGTGCTGCCACCTCACTCCGGGACAGGGGGGACGAGCAGTACTTC. Its protein is CSAATSLRDRGDEQYF.

The sample holds many counts of this clonotype. The rearrangement joins TRBV11-2 to TRBJ2-5; a weak D match, TRBD2 (5 bases). Germline values: CDR1 SGHAT, CDR2 FQNNGV. V was shortened by 8 bases and J by 3 bases, with 16 bases between the two germline ends. The CDR3 extends over 14 amino acids. CDR3 residues: CASRWISEEETQYF. The CDR3, as DNA: TGTGCCAGCCGCTGGATTAGCGAAGAAGAGACCCAGTACTTC.

This rearrangement joins TRBV6-1 to TRBJ1-2; perhaps TRBD1 as D (6 bases). With 6 bases removed from V and 5 bases from J, the gap between germline ends came to 13 bases. Per germline, CDR1 MNHNS and CDR2 SASEGT. The CDR3 has 13 amino acids. The CDR3 is CASSPDSRYGYTF. The CDR3 region has the DNA TGTGCCAGCAGCCCGGACAGTAGATATGGCTACACCTTC.

This clonotype showed up many times. This chain connects TRBV6-1 to TRBJ1-6; D is possibly TRBD1 (6 bases). V was clipped by 5 bases and J by 6 bases, with 17 bases between them. This CDR3 contains 16 residues. CDR1 is MNHNS, CDR2 SASEGT, per germline. The CDR3 region has the DNA TGTGCCAGCAGTCCTTCCTCGGGACATTCTAATTCACCCCTCCACTTT. Amino acid sequence: CASSPSSGHSNSPLHF.

This clonotype was recorded many times. The genes are TRBV18 and TRBJ2-5; D possibly corresponds to TRBD2 (6 bases). V was shortened by 3 bases and J by 5 bases, with 25 bases between the two germline ends. The germline V gene has CDR1 KGHSH and CDR2 LQKENI. The CDR3 contains 18 residues. CDR3 in DNA: TGTGCCAGCTCACCGGGAGGACGCTCCCTCGACCCACGGGAGACCCAGTACTTC. Its translation: CASSPGGRSLDPRETQYF. The full variable domain, in which reference TRBV18 and TRBJ2-5 provide the parts outside the CDR3, is NAGVMQNPRHLVRRRGQEARLRCSPMKGHSHVYWYRQLPEEGLKFMVYLQKENIIDESGMPKERFSAEFPKEGPSILRIQQVVRGDSAAYFCASSPGGRSLDPRETQYFGPGTRLLVL.

This clonotype was recorded many times. The rearrangement links TRBV28 to TRBJ1-6; D is uncertain. V was cut by 5 bases and J by 0 bases, with 17 bases left in between. Germline V gene lookup returns CDR1 MDHEN and CDR2 SYDVKM. CDR3 length: 18 amino acids. CDR3 DNA sequence: TGTGCCAGCAGTCCCATGCGAAGAGGGAGCTCCTATAATTCACCCCTCCACTTT. Amino acid sequence: CASSPMRRGSSYNSPLHF.

The chain has TRBV28 and TRBJ1-5, with TRBD1 as a possible D gene (6 bases). The germline V and J ends were trimmed by 4 bases and 5 bases, with 12 bases remaining between them. The CDR3 sequence is 14 residues long. Germline V gives CDR1 MDHEN, CDR2 SYDVKM. Here the CDR3 DNA reads TGTGCCAGCAGTTACTCACAGGGAGATCAGCCCCAGCATTTT. It translates to CASSYSQGDQPQHF.

This clonotype was found many times. This chain joins TRBV6-2 or TRBV6-3 and TRBJ2-7; TRBD2 matches at 8 bases. The CDR3 length is 15 residues. Per the germline V gene, CDR1 is MNHEY and CDR2 is SVGEGT. V shed 5 bases and J 3 bases; nucleotides not matched to a gene: 9. The CDR3: CASSPLGTSLYEQYF. CDR3 nucleotides: TGTGCCAGCAGTCCACTAGGGACTAGTCTCTACGAGCAGTACTTC.

This clonotype was seen many times. The J gene is TRBJ2-7, the V gene TRBV6-5; TRBD2 aligns across 11 bases. The V gene's germline CDR1 is MNHEY and CDR2 SVGAGI. The CDR3 totals 15 residues. Trimming at V came to 2 bases and at J to 3 bases, leaving 3 bases not matched to a gene. CDR3 protein: CASSYPGTSGYEQYF. The CDR3, as DNA: TGTGCCAGCAGTTACCCCGGGACTAGCGGCTACGAGCAGTACTTC.

This clonotype was counted many times. J is TRBJ2-7 and V is TRBV27; TRBD2 aligns across 9 bases. Germline lookup yields CDR1 MNHEY and CDR2 SMNVEV (reference sequence). CDR3 size: 15 residues. V shed 8 bases, J shed 0 bases, and the junction held 8 bases outside the gene matches. The CDR3 here is CASGRRTSVSYEQYF. CDR3 nucleotides: TGTGCCAGCGGCCGCAGGACTAGCGTCTCCTACGAGCAGTACTTC.

The chain uses TRBV19 and TRBJ1-5; 7 bases line up with TRBD1. The CDR3 loop spans 15 amino acids. With V trimmed by 9 bases and J by 0 bases, 8 bases remained unmatched. Per germline, CDR1 LNHDA and CDR2 SQIVND (reference sequence). CDR3 in DNA: TGTGCCAGCCAACAGGGGCGATATAGCAATCAGCCCCAGCATTTT. Translation: CASQQGRYSNQPQHF.

This clonotype was counted ten times or more. V usage is TRBV28 and J usage is TRBJ1-5; 10 positions match TRBD1. Germline lookup yields CDR1 MDHEN and CDR2 SYDVKM. Germline trimming cut 8 bases from V and 1 base from J; bases unmatched to any gene: 8. The CDR3 contains 16 residues. The chain's CDR3 is CASPPGQGLSNQPQHF. The CDR3 bases are TGTGCCAGCCCCCCGGGACAGGGGCTGAGCAATCAGCCCCAGCATTTT.

This clonotype has at least ten counts. V is TRBV7-2 and J is TRBJ2-1, with 7 bases lining up with TRBD2. This CDR3 comprises 16 residues. J lost 5 bases, V lost 6 bases, and 13 bases had no gene match. Germline V lookup: CDR1 SGHTA, CDR2 FQGNSA. CDR3 in amino acids: CASSFLTGTTNNEQFF. DNA of the CDR3: TGTGCCAGCAGTTTCCTGACCGGGACTACTAACAATGAGCAGTTCTTC.

The CDR3 loop is CASSFQLRETQYF. The DNA of the CDR3 is TGCGCCAGCAGCTTCCAGTTGAGAGAGACCCAGTACTTC. This chain joins TRBV5-1 and TRBJ2-5, with unresolved D. Germline-derived CDR1 and CDR2 are SGHRS and YFSETQ. Trimming shortened V by 2 bases and J by 4 bases, and 9 bases separated the two germline ends. This CDR3 has 13 amino acids.

This clonotype was observed at least ten times. J is TRBJ1-1 and V is TRBV4-1, with D possibly matching TRBD1 (6 bases). This CDR3 has 14 amino acids. Germline CDR1 MGHRA, CDR2 YSYEKL. V was shortened by 6 bases and J by 1 base, with 12 bases between the two germline ends. The CDR3 nucleotides read TGCGCCAGCAGGGGGACATTGAAGAACACTGAAGCTTTCTTT. Protein product: CASRGTLKNTEAFF.

This clonotype showed up many times. The gene calls are TRBV7-9 and TRBJ2-2, with D perhaps matching TRBD1 or TRBD2 (5 bases each). The CDR3 is 16 residues long. The V end was cut by 2 bases, the J end by 3 bases, with 13 bases between. CDR1 and CDR2 (germline): SEHNR, FQNEAQ (reference sequence). The CDR3 DNA sequence: TGTGCCAGCAGCTTAAAGCGCCAGGGACACACCGGGGAGCTGTTTTTT. Its translation is CASSLKRQGHTGELFF.

This clonotype came up many times. V gene TRBV6-2 or TRBV6-3 combines with J gene TRBJ1-5, with TRBD1 matching over 8 bases. V lost 5 bases, J lost 1 base, and 7 bases stayed unmatched. This CDR3 region has 16 residues. Germline V lookup: CDR1 MNHEY, CDR2 SVGEGT. CDR3 sequence (DNA): TGTGCCAGCAGTCCACCGCAGGGGGCGAGCAATCAGCCCCAGCATTTT. This gives the protein CASSPPQGASNQPQHF.

This clonotype has ten or more counts. The gene calls are TRBV12-5 and TRBJ2-2, with D hard to call. The germline V gene encodes CDR1 LGHNT and CDR2 FRNRAP. With 5 bases removed from V and 4 bases from J, the gap between germline ends came to 8 bases. This CDR3 has 13 residues. CDR3 coding DNA: TGTGCTAGTGGTCTTCCGTCCACCGGGGAGCTGTTTTTT. The encoded protein is CASGLPSTGELFF.

This clonotype was counted many times. The chain carries TRBV7-2 and TRBJ1-2; tentative D call: TRBD1 (6 bases). With 1 base removed from V and 7 bases from J, the gap between germline ends came to 10 bases. There are 13 residues in the CDR3. The germline V gene has CDR1 SGHTA and CDR2 FQGNSA. For the CDR3, the DNA is TGTGCCAGCAGCTTAGAGGGCAGGGGTGGCTACACCTTC. The encoded protein is CASSLEGRGGYTF. Filled out from reference TRBV7-2 and TRBJ1-2, the complete variable domain reads GAGVSQSPSNKVTEKGKDVELRCDPISGHTALYWYRQSLGQGLEFLIYFQGNSAPDKSGLPSDRFSAERTGGSVSTLTIQRTQQEDSAVYLCASSLEGRGGYTFGSGTRLTVV.

The chain couples TRBV12-3 or TRBV12-4 to TRBJ1-1; D is uncertain. CDR3 size: 13 residues. Trimming shortened V by 9 bases and J by 2 bases, and 13 bases separated the two germline ends. CDR3 region: CASGKAYNTEAFF. CDR3 sequence (DNA): TGTGCCAGTGGTAAGGCCTATAACACTGAAGCTTTCTTT.

V is TRBV2 and J is TRBJ2-2; D perhaps matches TRBD2 (6 bases). CDR1 and CDR2 from the germline V gene are SNHLY and FYNNEI. This CDR3 spans 16 amino acids. Trimming stripped 8 bases from V and 4 bases from J, with 20 bases between. In DNA form, the CDR3 reads TGTGCCAGCTCTAAATGGTCTGGAGGGAGCACCGGGGAGCTGTTTTTT. Protein: CASSKWSGGSTGELFF.

The V call is TRBV6-5, the J call TRBJ1-6; no firm D call. V was clipped by 3 bases and J by 10 bases, with 16 bases between them. The V gene's germline CDR1 is MNHEY and CDR2 SVGAGI. The CDR3 spans 15 residues. The CDR3 region is CASSYDIATASPLHF. The CDR3 nucleotides are TGTGCCAGCAGTTATGACATCGCGACGGCATCACCCCTCCACTTT.